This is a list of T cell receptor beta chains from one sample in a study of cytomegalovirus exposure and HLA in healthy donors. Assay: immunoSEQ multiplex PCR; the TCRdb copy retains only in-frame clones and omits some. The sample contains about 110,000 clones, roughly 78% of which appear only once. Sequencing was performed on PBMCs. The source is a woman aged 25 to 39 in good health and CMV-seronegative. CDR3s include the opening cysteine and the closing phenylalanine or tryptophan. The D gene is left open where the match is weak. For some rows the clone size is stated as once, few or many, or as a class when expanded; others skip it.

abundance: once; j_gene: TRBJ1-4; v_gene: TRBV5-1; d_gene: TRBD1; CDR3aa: CASSLRPRGVATNEKLFF; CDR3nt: TGCGCCAGCAGCTTGCGCCCCAGGGGGGTGGCAACTAATGAAAAACTGTTTTTT
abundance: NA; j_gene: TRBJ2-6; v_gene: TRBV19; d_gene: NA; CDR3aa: CASSTDGTGANVLTF; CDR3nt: TGTGCCAGTAGTACCGACGGGACTGGGGCCAACGTCCTGACTTTC
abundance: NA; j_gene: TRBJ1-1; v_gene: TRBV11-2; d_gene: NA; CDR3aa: CASSPNRGKNTEAFF; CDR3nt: TGTGCCAGCAGCCCTAACCGGGGGAAGAACACTGAAGCTTTCTTT
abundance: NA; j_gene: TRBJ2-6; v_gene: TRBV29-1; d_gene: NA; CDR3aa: CSVVGDNSGANVLTF; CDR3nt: TGCAGCGTTGTGGGGGACAACTCTGGGGCCAACGTCCTGACTTTC
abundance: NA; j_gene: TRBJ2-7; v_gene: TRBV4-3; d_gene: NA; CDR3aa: CASSQDASYEQYF; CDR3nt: TGCGCCAGCAGCCAAGATGCTAGCTACGAGCAGTACTTC
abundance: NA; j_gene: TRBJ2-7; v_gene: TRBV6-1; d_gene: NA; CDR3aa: CASGRQNYEQYF; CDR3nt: TGTGCCAGCGGGAGGCAGAACTACGAGCAGTACTTC
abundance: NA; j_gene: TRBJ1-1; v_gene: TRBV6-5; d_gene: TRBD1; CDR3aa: CASSSQGAVNTEAFF; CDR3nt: TGTGCCAGCAGTTCCCAGGGGGCGGTGAACACTGAAGCTTTCTTT
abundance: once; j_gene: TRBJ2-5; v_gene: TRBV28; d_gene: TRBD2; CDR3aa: CASRGGWGETQYF; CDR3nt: TGTGCCAGCAGGGGAGGGTGGGGAGAGACCCAGTACTTC
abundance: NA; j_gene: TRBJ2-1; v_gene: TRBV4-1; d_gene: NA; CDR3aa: CASSQVPSDEQFF; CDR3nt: TGCGCCAGCAGCCAAGTTCCTAGCGATGAGCAGTTCTTC
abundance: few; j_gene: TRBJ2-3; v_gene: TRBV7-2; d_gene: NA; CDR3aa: CASSLDGTDTQYF; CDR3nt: TGTGCCAGCAGCTTAGACGGTACAGATACGCAGTATTTT
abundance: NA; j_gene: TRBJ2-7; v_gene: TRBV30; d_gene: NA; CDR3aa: CAWSHKGGYEQYF; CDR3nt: TGTGCCTGGAGTCATAAAGGGGGCTACGAGCAGTACTTC
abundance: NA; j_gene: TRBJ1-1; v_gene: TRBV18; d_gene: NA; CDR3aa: CASTGGLNTEAFF; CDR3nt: TGTGCCAGCACCGGCGGGCTGAACACTGAAGCTTTCTTT
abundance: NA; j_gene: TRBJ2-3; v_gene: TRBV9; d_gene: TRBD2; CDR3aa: CASSPRPGLASTDTQYF; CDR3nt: TGTGCCAGCAGCCCGCGACCGGGACTAGCCAGCACAGATACGCAGTATTTT
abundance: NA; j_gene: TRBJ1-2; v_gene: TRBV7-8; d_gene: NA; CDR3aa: CASSLGGDYGYTF; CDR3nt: TGTGCCAGCAGCTTAGGCGGGGACTATGGCTACACCTTC
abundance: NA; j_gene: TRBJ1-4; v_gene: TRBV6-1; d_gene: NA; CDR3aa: CASSERGTEKLFF; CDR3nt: TGTGCCAGCAGTGAGCGGGGGACTGAAAAACTGTTTTTT
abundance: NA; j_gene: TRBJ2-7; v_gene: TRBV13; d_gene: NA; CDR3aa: CASSPGFDEQYF; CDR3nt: TGTGCCAGCAGCCCGGGATTCGACGAGCAGTACTTC
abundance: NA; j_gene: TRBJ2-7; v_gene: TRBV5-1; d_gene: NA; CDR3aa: CASSSDGMADGYEQYF; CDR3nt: TGCGCCAGCAGCTCGGACGGGATGGCAGATGGGTACGAGCAGTACTTC
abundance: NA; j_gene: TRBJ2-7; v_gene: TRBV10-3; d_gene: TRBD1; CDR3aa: CATSGTGGYEQYF; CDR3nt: TGTGCCACCTCCGGGACAGGGGGTTACGAGCAGTACTTC
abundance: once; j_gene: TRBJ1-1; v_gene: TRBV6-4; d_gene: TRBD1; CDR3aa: CASATYAGQREAFF; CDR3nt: TGTGCCAGCGCAACGTATGCGGGACAGCGTGAAGCTTTCTTT
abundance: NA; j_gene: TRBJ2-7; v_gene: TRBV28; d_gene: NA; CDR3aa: CASSYLLSQGRTYEQYF; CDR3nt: TGTGCCAGCAGTTACCTTCTCAGTCAGGGCCGAACCTACGAGCAGTACTTC
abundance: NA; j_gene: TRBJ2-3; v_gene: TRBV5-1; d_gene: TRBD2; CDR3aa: CASSSTSGGLDTQYF; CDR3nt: TGCGCCAGCAGTTCTACTAGCGGGGGGCTAGATACGCAGTATTTT
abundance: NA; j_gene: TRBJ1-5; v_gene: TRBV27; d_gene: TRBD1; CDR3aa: CASRAGTGIQPQHF; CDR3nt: TGTGCCAGCAGAGCCGGGACAGGGATTCAGCCCCAGCATTTT
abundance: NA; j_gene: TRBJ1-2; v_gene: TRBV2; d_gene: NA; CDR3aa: CASSEPRGGSGYTF; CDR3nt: TGTGCCAGCAGTGAACCGCGGGGGGGGAGCGGCTACACCTTC
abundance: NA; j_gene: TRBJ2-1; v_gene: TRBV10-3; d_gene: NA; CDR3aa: CAISDPFRTSSYNEQFF; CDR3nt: TGTGCCATCAGTGACCCCTTTCGAACAAGCTCCTACAATGAGCAGTTCTTC
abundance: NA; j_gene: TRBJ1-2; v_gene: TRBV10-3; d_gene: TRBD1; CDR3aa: CAIKGGLTGVYGYTF; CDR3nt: TGTGCCATCAAAGGCGGTCTTACAGGGGTCTATGGCTACACCTTC
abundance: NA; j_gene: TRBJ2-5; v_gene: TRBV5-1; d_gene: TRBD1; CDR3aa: CASSLLTGDGETQYF; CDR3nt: TGCGCCAGCAGCCTACTGACAGGGGATGGGGAGACCCAGTACTTC
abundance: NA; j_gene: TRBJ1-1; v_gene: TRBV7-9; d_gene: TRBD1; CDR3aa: CASSTWTGGSGTEAFF; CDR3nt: TGTGCCAGCAGCACCTGGACAGGGGGCTCGGGCACTGAAGCTTTCTTT
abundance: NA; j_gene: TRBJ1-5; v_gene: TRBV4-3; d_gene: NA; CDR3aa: CASSQEGTAPYQPQHF; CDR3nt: TGCGCCAGCAGCCAAGAAGGGACTGCCCCTTATCAGCCCCAGCATTTT
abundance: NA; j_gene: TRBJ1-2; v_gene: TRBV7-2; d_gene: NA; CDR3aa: CASSLGHKNYGYTF; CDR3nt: TGTGCCAGCAGCTTAGGACACAAGAATTATGGCTACACCTTC
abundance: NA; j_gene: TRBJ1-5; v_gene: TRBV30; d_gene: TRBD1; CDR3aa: CAWSVLGGFQPQHF; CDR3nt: TGTGCCTGGAGTGTTTTAGGGGGCTTCCAGCCCCAGCATTTT
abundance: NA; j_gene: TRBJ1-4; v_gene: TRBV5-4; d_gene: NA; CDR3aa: CASSPTAGGGEKLFF; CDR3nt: TGTGCCAGCAGCCCCACGGCCGGGGGTGGTGAAAAACTGTTTTTT
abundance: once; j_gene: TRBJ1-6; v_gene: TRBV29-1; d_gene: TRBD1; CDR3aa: CSVGTGVDSPLHF; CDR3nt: TGCAGCGTTGGGACAGGGGTGGATTCACCCCTCCACTTT
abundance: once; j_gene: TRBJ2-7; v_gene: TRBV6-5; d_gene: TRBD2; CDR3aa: CASSPRTSGIYEQYF; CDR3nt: TGTGCCAGCAGTCCGAGGACTAGCGGGATATACGAGCAGTACTTC
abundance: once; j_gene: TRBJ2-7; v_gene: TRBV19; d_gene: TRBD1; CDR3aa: CASSLGQGNYEQYF; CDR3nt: TGTGCCAGTAGTTTAGGACAGGGGAACTACGAGCAGTACTTC
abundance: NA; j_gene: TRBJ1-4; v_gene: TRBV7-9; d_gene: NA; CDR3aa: CASSWTQRGEKLFF; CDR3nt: TGTGCCAGCAGCTGGACACAGAGAGGTGAAAAACTGTTTTTT
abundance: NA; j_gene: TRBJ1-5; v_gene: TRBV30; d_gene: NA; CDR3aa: CAWSIGETQPQHF; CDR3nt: TGTGCCTGGAGTATCGGGGAGACTCAGCCCCAGCATTTT
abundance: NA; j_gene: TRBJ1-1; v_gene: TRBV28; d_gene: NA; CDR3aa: CASLTGRGTEAFF; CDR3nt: TGTGCCAGCCTTACAGGGAGGGGGACTGAAGCTTTCTTT
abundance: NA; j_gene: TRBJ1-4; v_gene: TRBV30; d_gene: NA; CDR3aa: CAWTESGHEKLFF; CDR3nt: TGTGCCTGGACTGAATCAGGGCACGAAAAACTGTTTTTT
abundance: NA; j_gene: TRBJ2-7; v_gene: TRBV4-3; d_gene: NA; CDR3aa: CASSQEFSGTRSYEQYF; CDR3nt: TGCGCCAGCAGCCAAGAATTTTCCGGGACACGCAGCTACGAGCAGTACTTC
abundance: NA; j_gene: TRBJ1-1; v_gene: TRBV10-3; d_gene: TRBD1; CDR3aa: CAISESFWDRDLNTEAFF; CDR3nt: TGTGCCATCAGTGAGTCTTTTTGGGACAGGGATCTGAACACTGAAGCTTTCTTT
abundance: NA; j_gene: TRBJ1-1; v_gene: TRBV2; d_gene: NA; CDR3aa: CASSYFTIEAFF; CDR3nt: TGTGCCAGCAGCTACTTCACGATTGAAGCTTTCTTT
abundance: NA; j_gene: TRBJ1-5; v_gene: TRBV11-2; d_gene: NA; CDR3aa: CASSIGDRVNPNQPQHF; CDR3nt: TGTGCCAGCAGCATCGGCGACAGAGTAAATCCCAATCAGCCCCAGCATTTT
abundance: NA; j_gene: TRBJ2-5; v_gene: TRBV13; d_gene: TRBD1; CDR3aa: CASSPGTGQETQYF; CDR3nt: TGTGCCAGCAGCCCAGGGACAGGGCAAGAGACCCAGTACTTC
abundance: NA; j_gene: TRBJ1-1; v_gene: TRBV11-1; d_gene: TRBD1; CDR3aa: CASKQGATEAFF; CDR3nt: TGTGCCAGCAAACAGGGGGCGACTGAAGCTTTCTTT
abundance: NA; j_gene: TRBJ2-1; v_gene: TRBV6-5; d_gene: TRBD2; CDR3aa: CASSHWTSADNEQFF; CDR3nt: TGTGCCAGCAGTCATTGGACTAGCGCCGACAATGAGCAGTTCTTC
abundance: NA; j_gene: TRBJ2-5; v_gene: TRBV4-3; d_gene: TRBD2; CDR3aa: CASSQDVLAGGPGETQYF; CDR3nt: TGCGCCAGCAGCCAAGATGTTCTAGCGGGAGGGCCGGGGGAGACCCAGTACTTC
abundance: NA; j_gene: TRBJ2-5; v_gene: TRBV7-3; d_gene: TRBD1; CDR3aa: CASSLARGQETQYF; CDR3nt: TGTGCCAGCAGCTTAGCCAGGGGGCAAGAGACCCAGTACTTC